What follows is one T cell receptor beta chain and its context. Germline V gene lookup returns CDR1 MDHEN and CDR2 SYDVKM. The CDR3 is 14 amino acids. The V and J ends lost 6 bases and 7 bases respectively, with 16 bases between them. Each CDR3 protein is one row after TCRdb ran MiXCR on the 5' RACE reads. The sample has 130,000 to 150,000 distinct CDR3 sequences; roughly 8.8% are singletons. The data belong to a study of CD8 T cells in ankylosing spondylitis. Sequencing input: synovial fluid, either unsorted or a sorted T cell fraction (not recorded which). This TCR was sampled from a male donor with ankylosing spondylitis. The V gene is TRBV28, the J gene TRBJ2-4, with unresolved D. CDR3 nucleotides: TGTGCCAGCAGACAAGGACCCCTGGCGAACATTCAGTACTTC. As protein: CASRQGPLANIQYF.